This T cell receptor beta chain was observed in a study of blood T cell repertoires in COVID-19. Across the study: In each case, the material was cDNA or gDNA derived from T cells, B-cell-depleted T cells, or PBMCs.

Using immunoSEQ multiplex PCR, the repertoire was profiled, and TCRdb retains in-frame clones only, with some absent. Among roughly 570,000 clones listed, approximately 88% were seen once. Per germline, CDR1 SGDLS and CDR2 YYNGEE. This CDR3 contains 14 residues. The V gene lost 3 bases and the J gene lost 6 bases, with 16 bases spanning the gap. Followed longitudinally, the Seattle patients had been enrolled during active infection. The sample consisted of peripheral blood. The clonotype was recovered from a woman aged 45-59 years with COVID-19, enrolled during active disease. The chain recombines TRBV9 with TRBJ2-7; D ambiguous. The CDR3 spells CASSDHEATGEQYF. CDR3 nucleotides: TGTGCCAGCAGCGACCACGAGGCTACTGGCGAGCAGTACTTC.